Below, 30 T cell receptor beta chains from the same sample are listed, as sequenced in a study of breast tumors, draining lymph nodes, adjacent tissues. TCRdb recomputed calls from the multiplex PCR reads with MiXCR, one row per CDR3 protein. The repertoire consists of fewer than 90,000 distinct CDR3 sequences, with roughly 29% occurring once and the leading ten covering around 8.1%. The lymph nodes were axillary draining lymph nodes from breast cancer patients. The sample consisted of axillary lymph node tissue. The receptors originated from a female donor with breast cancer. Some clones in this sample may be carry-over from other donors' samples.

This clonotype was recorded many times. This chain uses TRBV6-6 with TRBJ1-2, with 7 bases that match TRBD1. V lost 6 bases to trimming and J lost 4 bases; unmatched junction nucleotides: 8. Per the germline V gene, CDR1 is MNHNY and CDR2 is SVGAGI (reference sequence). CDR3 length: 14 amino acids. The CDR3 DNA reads TGTGCCAGCAGCAATTACAGGGGTTTCTATGGCTACACCTTC. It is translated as CASSNYRGFYGYTF.

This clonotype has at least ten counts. The CDR3 region has the DNA TGTGCCACCAGTGAGTGGGACGAGAAGGGGCAAGAGACCCAGTACTTC. Its protein is CATSEWDEKGQETQYF. The chain joins TRBV24-1 to TRBJ2-5; D assignment may be TRBD1 or TRBD2 (5 bases each). The CDR3 covers 16 residues. V was pared by 4 bases and J by 2 bases, with 16 bases between. Germline lookup yields CDR1 KGHDR and CDR2 SFDVKD.

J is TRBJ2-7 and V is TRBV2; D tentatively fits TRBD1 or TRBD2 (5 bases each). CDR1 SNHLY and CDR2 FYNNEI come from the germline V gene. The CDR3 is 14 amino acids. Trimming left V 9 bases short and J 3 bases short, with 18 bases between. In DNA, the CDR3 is TGTGCCAGGTCGCCCCGGGACGCCCGCTACGAGCAGTACTTC. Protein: CARSPRDARYEQYF.

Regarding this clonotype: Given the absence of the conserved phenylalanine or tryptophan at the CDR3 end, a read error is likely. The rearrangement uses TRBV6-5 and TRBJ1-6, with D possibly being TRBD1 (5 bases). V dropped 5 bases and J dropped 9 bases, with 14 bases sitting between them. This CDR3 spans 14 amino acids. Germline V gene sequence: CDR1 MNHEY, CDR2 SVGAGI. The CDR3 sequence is CASSHGARGSPLHL. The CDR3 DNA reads TGTGCCAGCAGTCACGGGGCCCGGGGTTCACCCCTCCACCTT.

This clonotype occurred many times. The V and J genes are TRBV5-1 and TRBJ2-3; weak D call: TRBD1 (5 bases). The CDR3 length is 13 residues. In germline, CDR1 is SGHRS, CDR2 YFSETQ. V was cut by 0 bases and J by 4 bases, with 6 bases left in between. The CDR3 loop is CASSLVGPDTQYF. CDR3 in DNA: TGCGCCAGCAGCTTGGTGGGGCCAGATACGCAGTATTTT.

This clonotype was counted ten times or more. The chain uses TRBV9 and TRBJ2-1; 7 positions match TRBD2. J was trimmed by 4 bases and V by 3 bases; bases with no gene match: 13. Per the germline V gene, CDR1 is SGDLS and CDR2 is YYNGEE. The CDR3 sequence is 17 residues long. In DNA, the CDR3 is TGTGCCAGCAGCGAGGCCCCCGCCTCTAGCGGATACAATGAGCAGTTCTTC. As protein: CASSEAPASSGYNEQFF. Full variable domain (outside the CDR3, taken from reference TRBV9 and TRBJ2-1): DSGVTQTPKHLITATGQRVTLRCSPRSGDLSVYWYQQSLDQGLQFLIQYYNGEERAKGNILERFSAQQFPDLHSELNLSSLELGDSALYFCASSEAPASSGYNEQFFGPGTRLTVL.

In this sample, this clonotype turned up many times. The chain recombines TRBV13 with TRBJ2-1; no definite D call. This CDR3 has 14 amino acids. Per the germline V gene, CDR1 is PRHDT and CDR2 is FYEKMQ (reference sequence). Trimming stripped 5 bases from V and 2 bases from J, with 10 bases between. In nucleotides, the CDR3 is TGTGCCAGCAGCCCCCCTGGGACCTACAATGAGCAGTTCTTC. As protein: CASSPPGTYNEQFF.

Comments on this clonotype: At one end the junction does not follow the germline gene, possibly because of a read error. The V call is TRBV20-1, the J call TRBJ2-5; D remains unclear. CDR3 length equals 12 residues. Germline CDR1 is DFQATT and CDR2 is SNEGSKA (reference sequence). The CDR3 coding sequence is TGCAGTGCTGGGTCAGGATTGGAGACCCAGTGCTTC. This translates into CSAGSGLETQCF.

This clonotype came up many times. CDR3: CASSPQGWSVGEKLFF. The CDR3 bases are TGTGCCAGCTCACCACAGGGGTGGTCTGTAGGTGAAAAACTGTTTTTT. This chain links TRBV18 with TRBJ1-4, with TRBD1 as a possible D gene (5 bases). CDR3 size: 16 residues. V was shortened by 1 base and J by 7 bases, with 16 bases between the two germline ends. CDR1 and CDR2 from the germline V gene are KGHSH and LQKENI.

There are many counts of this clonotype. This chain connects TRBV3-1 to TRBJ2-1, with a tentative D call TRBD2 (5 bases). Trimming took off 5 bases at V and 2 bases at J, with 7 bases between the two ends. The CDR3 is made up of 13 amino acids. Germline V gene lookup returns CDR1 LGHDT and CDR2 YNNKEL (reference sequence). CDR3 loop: CASSGSPYNEQFF. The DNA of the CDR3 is TGTGCCAGCAGCGGGAGCCCCTACAATGAGCAGTTCTTC.

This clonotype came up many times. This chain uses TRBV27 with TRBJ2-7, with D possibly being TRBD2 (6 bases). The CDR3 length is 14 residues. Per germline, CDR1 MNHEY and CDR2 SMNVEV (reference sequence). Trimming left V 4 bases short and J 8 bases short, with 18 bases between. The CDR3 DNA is TGTGCCAGCAGTTCCGTCCAGGGAGGCGGGAAGCAGTACTTC. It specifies CASSSVQGGGKQYF.

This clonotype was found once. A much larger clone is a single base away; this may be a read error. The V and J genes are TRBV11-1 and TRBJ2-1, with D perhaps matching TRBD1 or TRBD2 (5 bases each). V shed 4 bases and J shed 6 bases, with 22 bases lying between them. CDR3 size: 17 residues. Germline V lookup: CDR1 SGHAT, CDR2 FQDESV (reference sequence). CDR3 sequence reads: CASSSNRDPRIGNEQFF. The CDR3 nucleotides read TGTGCCAGCAGCTCGAACCGGGACCCACGGATAGGCAATGAGCAGTTCTTC.

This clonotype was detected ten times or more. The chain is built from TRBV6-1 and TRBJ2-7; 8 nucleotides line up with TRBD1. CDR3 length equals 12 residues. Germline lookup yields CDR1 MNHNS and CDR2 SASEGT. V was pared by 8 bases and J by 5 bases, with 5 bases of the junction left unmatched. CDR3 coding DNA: TGTGCCAGCGCCAGGGGGCAAAACGAGCAGTACTTC. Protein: CASARGQNEQYF.

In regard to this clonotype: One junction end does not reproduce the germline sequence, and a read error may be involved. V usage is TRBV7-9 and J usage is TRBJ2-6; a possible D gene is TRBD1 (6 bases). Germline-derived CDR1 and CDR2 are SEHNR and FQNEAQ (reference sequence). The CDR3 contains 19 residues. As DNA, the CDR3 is TGTGCCGGCAGCCCCTCACCGGGACATACCCTCTCTGGGCCCAACGTCCTGACTTTC. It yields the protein CAGSPSPGHTLSGPNVLTF.

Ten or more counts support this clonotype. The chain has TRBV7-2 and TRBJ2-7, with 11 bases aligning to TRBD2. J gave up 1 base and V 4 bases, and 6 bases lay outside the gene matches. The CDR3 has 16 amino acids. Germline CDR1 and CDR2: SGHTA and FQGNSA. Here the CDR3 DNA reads TGTGCCAGCAGCTCTTCCGGGACTAGCGGATCCTACGAGCAGTACTTC. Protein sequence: CASSSSGTSGSYEQYF.

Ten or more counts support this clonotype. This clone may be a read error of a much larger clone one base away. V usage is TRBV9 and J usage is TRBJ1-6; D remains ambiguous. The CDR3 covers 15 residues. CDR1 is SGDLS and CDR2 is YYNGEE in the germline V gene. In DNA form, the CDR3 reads TGTGCCAGCAGCGCCTCAGGCTCCTATAATTCACCCCCCCACTTT. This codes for CASSASGSYNSPPHF.

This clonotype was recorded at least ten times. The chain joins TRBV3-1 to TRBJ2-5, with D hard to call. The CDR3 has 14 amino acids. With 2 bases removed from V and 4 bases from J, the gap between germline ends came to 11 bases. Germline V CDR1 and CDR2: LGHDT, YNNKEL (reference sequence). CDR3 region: CASSQRIGRETQYF. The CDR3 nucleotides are TGTGCCAGCAGCCAAAGGATAGGGCGAGAGACCCAGTACTTC.

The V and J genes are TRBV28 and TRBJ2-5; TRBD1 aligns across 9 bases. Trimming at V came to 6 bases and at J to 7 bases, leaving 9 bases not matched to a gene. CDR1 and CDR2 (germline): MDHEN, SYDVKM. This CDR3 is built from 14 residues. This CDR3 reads CASRSTGGYGTQYF. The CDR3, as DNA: TGTGCCAGCAGGTCAACAGGGGGCTATGGGACCCAGTACTTC.

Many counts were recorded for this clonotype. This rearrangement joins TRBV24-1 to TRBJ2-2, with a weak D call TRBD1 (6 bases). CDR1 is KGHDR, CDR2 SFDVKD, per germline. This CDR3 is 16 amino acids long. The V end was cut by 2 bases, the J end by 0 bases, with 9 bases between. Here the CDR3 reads CATSDSGETNTGELFF. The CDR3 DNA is TGTGCCACCAGTGATTCAGGGGAGACGAACACCGGGGAGCTGTTTTTT.

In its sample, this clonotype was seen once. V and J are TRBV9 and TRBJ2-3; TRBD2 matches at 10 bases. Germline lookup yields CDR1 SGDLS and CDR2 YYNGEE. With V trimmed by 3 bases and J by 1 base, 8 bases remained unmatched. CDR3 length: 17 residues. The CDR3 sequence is CASSANWLAGGTDTQYF. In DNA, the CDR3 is TGTGCCAGCAGCGCTAATTGGCTAGCGGGAGGCACAGATACGCAGTATTTT.

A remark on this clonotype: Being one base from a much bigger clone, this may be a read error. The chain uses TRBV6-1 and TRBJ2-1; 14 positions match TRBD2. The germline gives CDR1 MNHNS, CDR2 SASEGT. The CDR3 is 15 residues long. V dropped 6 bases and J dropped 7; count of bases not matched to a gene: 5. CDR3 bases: TGTGCCAGCAGACCCGGGACTAGCGGGAGAAATGAGCAGTTCTTC. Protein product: CASRPGTSGRNEQFF.

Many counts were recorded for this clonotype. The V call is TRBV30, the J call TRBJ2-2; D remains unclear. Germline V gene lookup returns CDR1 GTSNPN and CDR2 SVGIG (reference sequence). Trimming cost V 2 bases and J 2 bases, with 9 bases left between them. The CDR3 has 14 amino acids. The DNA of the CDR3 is TGTGCCTGGAGTAGGTTAGGTAACACCGGGGAGCTGTTTTTT. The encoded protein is CAWSRLGNTGELFF.

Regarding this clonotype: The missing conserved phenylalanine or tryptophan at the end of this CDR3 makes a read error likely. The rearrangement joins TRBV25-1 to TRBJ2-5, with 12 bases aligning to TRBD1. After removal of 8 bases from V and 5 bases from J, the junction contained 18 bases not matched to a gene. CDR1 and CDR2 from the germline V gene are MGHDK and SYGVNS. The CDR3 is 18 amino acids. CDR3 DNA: TGTGCCAGCCTAATCGGGGGTACCGGGACAGGGGGCCGGGAGACCCAGTACCTC. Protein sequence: CASLIGGTGTGGRETQYL.

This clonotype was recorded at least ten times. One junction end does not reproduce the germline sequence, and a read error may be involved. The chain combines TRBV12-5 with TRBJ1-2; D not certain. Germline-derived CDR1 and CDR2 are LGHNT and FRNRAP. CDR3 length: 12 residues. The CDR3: CASGRAKYGYTF. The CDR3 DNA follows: TGTGCTAGTGGACGTGCTAAGTATGGCTACACCTTC.

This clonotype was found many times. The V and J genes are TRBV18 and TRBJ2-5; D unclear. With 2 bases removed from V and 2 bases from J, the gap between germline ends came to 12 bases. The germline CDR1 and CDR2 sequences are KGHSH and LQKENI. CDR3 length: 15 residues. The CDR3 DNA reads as TGTGCCAGCTCACCATTGGGGTCCGTACAAGAGACCCAGTACTTC. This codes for CASSPLGSVQETQYF. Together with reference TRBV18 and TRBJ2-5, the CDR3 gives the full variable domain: NAGVMQNPRHLVRRRGQEARLRCSPMKGHSHVYWYRQLPEEGLKFMVYLQKENIIDESGMPKERFSAEFPKEGPSILRIQQVVRGDSAAYFCASSPLGSVQETQYFGPGTRLLVL.

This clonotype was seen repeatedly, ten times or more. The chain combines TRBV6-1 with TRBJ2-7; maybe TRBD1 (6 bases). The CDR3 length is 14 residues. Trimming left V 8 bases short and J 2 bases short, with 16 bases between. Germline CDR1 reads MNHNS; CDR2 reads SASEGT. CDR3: CASSATGMPYEQYF. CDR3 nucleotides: TGTGCCAGCTCCGCCACAGGGATGCCCTACGAGCAGTACTTC.

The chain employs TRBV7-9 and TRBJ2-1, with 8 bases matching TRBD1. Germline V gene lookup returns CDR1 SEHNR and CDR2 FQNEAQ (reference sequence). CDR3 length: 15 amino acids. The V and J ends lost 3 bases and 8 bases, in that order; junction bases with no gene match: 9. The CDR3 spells CASSLSGQGADEQFF. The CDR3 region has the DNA TGTGCCAGCAGCTTGAGTGGACAGGGCGCGGATGAGCAGTTCTTC.

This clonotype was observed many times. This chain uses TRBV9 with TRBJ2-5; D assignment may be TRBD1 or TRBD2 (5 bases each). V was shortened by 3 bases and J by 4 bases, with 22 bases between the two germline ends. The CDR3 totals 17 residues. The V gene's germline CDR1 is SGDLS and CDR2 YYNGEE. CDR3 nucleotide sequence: TGTGCCAGCAGCGACAACCCCGGGACCGGGGAGAGAGAGACCCAGTACTTC. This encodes CASSDNPGTGERETQYF.

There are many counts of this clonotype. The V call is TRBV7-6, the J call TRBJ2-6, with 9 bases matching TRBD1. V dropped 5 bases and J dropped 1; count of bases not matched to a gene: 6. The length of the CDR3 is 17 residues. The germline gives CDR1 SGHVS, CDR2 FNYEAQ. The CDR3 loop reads CASSTGTGISGANVLTF. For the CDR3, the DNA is TGTGCCAGCAGCACCGGGACAGGGATATCTGGGGCCAACGTCCTGACTTTC.

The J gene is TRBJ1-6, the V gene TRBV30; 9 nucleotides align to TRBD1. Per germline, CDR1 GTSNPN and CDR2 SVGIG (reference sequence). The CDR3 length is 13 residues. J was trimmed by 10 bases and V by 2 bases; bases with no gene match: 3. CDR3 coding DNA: TGTGCCTGGAGTACGGACAGGGGATCACCCCTCCACTTT. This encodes CAWSTDRGSPLHF. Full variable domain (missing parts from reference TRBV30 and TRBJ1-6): SQTIHQWPATLVQPVGSPLSLECTVEGTSNPNLYWYRQAAGRGLQLLFYSVGIGQISSEVPQNLSASRPQDRQFILSSKKLLLSDSGFYLCAWSTDRGSPLHFGNGTRLTVT.